Listed below are T cell receptor beta chains from one sample, sequenced in a study of shared T cell receptors in the human thymus. Clones were sequenced by immunoSEQ multiplex PCR, and TCRdb holds only the in-frame ones, with some missing. This sample has more than 550,000 clones, with approximately 85% found just once. The same data also went into a second study, on human thymus T cells.

The sample consisted of thymocytes. Every receptor here comes from a girl in the first two years of life with a congenital heart defect. The CDR3 runs from the conserved cysteine through the conserved F or W. Fields, in order: V gene, J gene, D gene, clone size, CDR3 protein, CDR3 DNA. D genes are given only for firm matches. Clone sizes are given selectively: once, few, many, or a class where the clone is expanded.

>TRBV6-5|TRBJ2-1|-|-
CASSTRTRRLFF
TGTGCCAGCAGTACTCGAACAAGGAGGTTGTTCTTC
>TRBV5-1|TRBJ1-1|-|-
CASSSSNGANTEAFF
TGCGCCAGCAGCTCCTCTAATGGGGCCAACACTGAAGCTTTCTTT
>TRBV4-1|TRBJ2-1|-|-
CASSQSYGNEQFF
TGCGCCAGCAGCCAGTCCTACGGCAATGAGCAGTTCTTC
>TRBV5-5|TRBJ1-3|-|-
CASSLEGDSSSGNTIYF
TGTGCCAGCAGCTTGGAAGGCGACAGCTCATCTGGAAACACCATATATTTT
>TRBV7-9|TRBJ2-6|-|-
CASSLAQGVELSGANVLTF
TGTGCCAGCAGCTTAGCACAGGGAGTGGAACTCTCTGGGGCCAACGTCCTGACTTTC
>TRBV7-2|TRBJ1-1|TRBD1|-
CASKLTTNRGENTEAFF
TGTGCCAGCAAGCTAACAACGAACAGGGGGGAGAACACTGAAGCTTTCTTT
>TRBV2|TRBJ2-7|-|few
CATKGQVTRASSYEQYF
TGTGCCACGAAGGGACAAGTAACAAGGGCCAGCTCCTACGAGCAGTACTTC
>TRBV5-5|TRBJ2-3|TRBD1|-
CASRPVQGPQVTQYF
TGTGCCAGCAGACCCGTACAGGGGCCGCAGGTTACGCAGTATTTT
>TRBV25-1|TRBJ1-1|TRBD1|-
CASISGQGGTEAFF
TGTGCCAGCATTTCCGGACAGGGTGGTACTGAAGCTTTCTTT
>TRBV13|TRBJ1-1|-|-
CASSTRDTEAFF
TGTGCCAGCAGCACCAGGGACACCGAAGCTTTCTTT
>TRBV10-3|TRBJ2-7|-|once
CAISGSNYEQYF
TGTGCCATCAGTGGGTCCAACTACGAGCAGTACTTC
>TRBV7-8|TRBJ2-5|-|-
CASSWHQETQYF
TGTGCCAGCAGCTGGCACCAAGAGACCCAGTACTTC
>TRBV6-1|TRBJ2-1|TRBD1|once
CASGDRKYNEQFF
TGTGCCAGCGGGGACAGAAAATACAATGAGCAGTTCTTC
>TRBV5-4|TRBJ2-3|TRBD2|-
CASSPGTSGGELSDTDTQYF
TGTGCCAGCAGCCCAGGGACTAGCGGGGGGGAACTGTCGGACACAGATACGCAGTATTTT
>TRBV5-4|TRBJ2-3|TRBD1|-
CASRHGGTGGAKDTQYF
TGTGCCAGCAGGCATGGCGGGACAGGGGGCGCAAAAGATACGCAGTATTTT
>TRBV4-1|TRBJ1-4|TRBD1|-
CASMESNGTGIEKLFF
TGCGCCAGCATGGAATCTAATGGGACAGGGATCGAAAAACTGTTTTTT
>TRBV6-6|TRBJ2-1|-|-
CASRLNRVVGRNEQFF
TGTGCCAGCAGATTGAACAGGGTTGTTGGTAGAAATGAGCAGTTCTTC
>TRBV4-3|TRBJ1-6|-|few
CASSQSIEYNSPLHF
TGCGCCAGCAGCCAAAGCATAGAATATAATTCACCCCTCCACTTT
>TRBV9|TRBJ1-1|-|-
CASSVGWTSNTEAFF
TGTGCCAGCAGCGTAGGTTGGACTTCGAACACTGAAGCTTTCTTT
>TRBV10-2|TRBJ1-2|-|-
CASSESHSGGANYGYTF
TGCGCCAGCAGTGAGTCACATTCGGGGGGGGCTAACTATGGCTACACCTTC
>TRBV6-5|TRBJ2-1|TRBD2|-
CASSPGGPYNEQFF
TGTGCCAGCAGTCCGGGGGGGCCCTACAATGAGCAGTTCTTC
>TRBV6-1|TRBJ2-7|TRBD1|-
CASSSPTGYEQYF
TGTGCCAGCAGTTCCCCGACAGGGTACGAGCAGTACTTC
>TRBV4-3|TRBJ1-2|-|few
CASSQENLPGIYGYTF
TGCGCCAGCAGCCAAGAGAATCTACCAGGAATCTATGGCTACACCTTC
>TRBV4-1|TRBJ2-7|TRBD1|-
CASSHRKGQGVFEQYF
TGCGCCAGCAGCCACCGTAAGGGACAGGGGGTGTTCGAGCAGTACTTC
>TRBV28|TRBJ1-5|TRBD1|-
CASRDRVISDQPQHF
TGTGCCAGCAGGGACAGGGTAATTAGTGATCAGCCCCAGCATTTT
>TRBV5-4|TRBJ1-2|TRBD1|-
CASSLAPGAGGDYGYTF
TGTGCCAGCAGCTTGGCCCCTGGGGCAGGGGGCGACTATGGCTACACCTTC
>TRBV19|TRBJ1-5|TRBD1|few
CASMWEQGGGQPQHF
TGTGCCAGTATGTGGGAACAGGGGGGGGGTCAGCCCCAGCATTTT
>TRBV5-1|TRBJ1-1|-|-
CASSSQGNTEAFF
TGCGCCAGCAGCAGCCAGGGGAACACTGAAGCTTTCTTT
>TRBV7-2|TRBJ2-2|TRBD2|-
CASSLFSGGNGELFF
TGTGCCAGCAGCCTGTTTAGCGGGGGTAACGGGGAGCTGTTTTTT
>TRBV11-2|TRBJ1-2|-|-
CASSSSGVFYGYTF
TGTGCCAGCAGCTCGTCGGGGGTTTTCTATGGCTACACCTTC
>TRBV15|TRBJ1-1|-|-
CATSRDHTGHPDEAFF
TGTGCCACCAGCAGAGATCACACGGGACACCCGGATGAAGCTTTCTTT
>TRBV7-2|TRBJ1-2|-|-
CASSRGMWGLDGYTF
TGTGCCAGCAGCCGCGGTATGTGGGGGCTGGATGGCTACACCTTC
>TRBV2|TRBJ1-1|TRBD1|-
CASSEATPGGNAEAFF
TGTGCCAGCAGTGAAGCGACGCCAGGGGGCAACGCTGAAGCTTTCTTT
>TRBV12-5|TRBJ1-5|-|-
CASGFTGLHQPQHF
TGTGCTAGTGGTTTTACAGGATTGCACCAGCCCCAGCATTTT
>TRBV2|TRBJ2-7|TRBD1|-
CASSEEDSVGRDRAYEQYF
TGTGCCAGCAGTGAAGAAGACTCCGTCGGCCGGGACAGAGCATACGAGCAGTACTTC
>TRBV7-9|TRBJ1-5|-|once
CASNQGGNQPQHF
TGTGCCAGCAATCAGGGTGGCAATCAGCCCCAGCATTTT
>TRBV2|TRBJ1-6|TRBD1|-
CATQDRAFNSPLHF
TGTGCCACCCAGGACAGGGCCTTTAATTCACCCCTCCACTTT
>TRBV7-8|TRBJ2-7|-|-
CASSSRLGASYEQYF
TGTGCCAGCAGCTCCCGCCTGGGAGCGTCCTACGAGCAGTACTTC
>TRBV7-8|TRBJ2-1|TRBD2|-
CASSRISGGPYNEQFF
TGTGCCAGCAGCCGGATTAGCGGGGGGCCCTACAATGAGCAGTTCTTC
>TRBV28|TRBJ2-5|TRBD2|-
CASSVHGTSGGRQETQYF
TGTGCCAGCAGTGTTCACGGGACTAGCGGGGGGCGACAAGAGACCCAGTACTTC
>TRBV23-1|TRBJ1-2|-|-
CASSQEGDGYTF
TGCGCCAGCAGTCAAGAAGGAGACGGCTACACCTTC
>TRBV5-1|TRBJ2-1|TRBD2|-
CASSCPGLAGKSSYNEQFF
TGCGCCAGCAGCTGCCCGGGACTAGCGGGGAAGAGCTCCTACAATGAGCAGTTCTTC
>TRBV29-1|TRBJ2-3|TRBD2|-
CSVQLAGGPGDTQYF
TGCAGCGTTCAACTAGCGGGGGGGCCTGGAGATACGCAGTATTTT
>TRBV28|TRBJ1-3|-|-
CASRYTGHSGNTIYF
TGTGCCAGCAGGTACACGGGACACTCTGGAAACACCATATATTTT
>TRBV4-3|TRBJ1-2|-|-
CASSQGGLRGNYGYTF
TGCGCCAGCAGCCAGGGGGGACTACGAGGAAACTATGGCTACACCTTC
>TRBV28|TRBJ2-7|-|-
CASSFPLRVRLPREQYF
TGTGCCAGCAGTTTCCCCCTCCGGGTAAGGCTCCCCCGCGAGCAGTACTTC
>TRBV4-2|TRBJ1-1|-|-
CASSQVNKGPKLGTTTEAFF
TGTGCCAGCAGCCAAGTCAATAAGGGGCCCAAGCTGGGCACAACCACTGAAGCTTTCTTT
>TRBV7-9|TRBJ2-2|TRBD2|-
CASSKGLAGVLEELFF
TGTGCCAGCAGCAAGGGACTAGCGGGGGTTCTCGAGGAGCTGTTTTTT
>TRBV4-1|TRBJ2-7|-|-
CASSQDLERKAYF
TGCGCCAGCAGCCAAGATCTGGAGAGGAAAGCGTACTTC
>TRBV5-1|TRBJ1-2|TRBD1|-
CASSNDRDGYGYTF
TGCGCCAGCAGCAATGACAGGGATGGCTATGGCTACACCTTC
>TRBV5-8|TRBJ1-1|TRBD1|-
CASSYRGFNTEAFF
TGTGCCAGCAGCTACAGGGGGTTCAACACTGAAGCTTTCTTT
>TRBV2|TRBJ2-3|TRBD1|-
CASSEAKRPGGDLDTQYF
TGTGCCAGCAGTGAAGCTAAGAGGCCAGGGGGCGATCTGGATACGCAGTATTTT
>TRBV19|TRBJ2-2|TRBD2|-
CASSIRAGWWDTGELFF
TGTGCCAGTAGTATTAGAGCGGGGTGGTGGGACACCGGGGAGCTGTTTTTT